This T cell receptor (beta chain) originates from a study of blood T cell repertoires in COVID-19. Sequencing used immunoSEQ multiplex PCR; TCRdb keeps in-frame clones, though not all of them. The table includes roughly 240,000 clones, 65% to 90% detected once. This study enrolled people aged about 18 to 100 from roughly 22 US geographic areas. The V gene lost 0 bases and the J gene lost 2 bases, with 10 bases spanning the gap. The CDR3 length is 14 residues. CDR1 and CDR2 (germline): SQVTM, ANQGSEA. Source material: PBMCs or T cells enriched from blood (not recorded which). This clonotype originated in a woman in her forties or fifties with acute COVID-19. V usage is TRBV29-1 and J usage is TRBJ1-2; D may be TRBD1 (5 bases). The DNA of the CDR3 is TGCAGCGTTGAAGACGACAGACAGAACTATGGCTACACCTTC. Translating it yields CSVEDDRQNYGYTF.